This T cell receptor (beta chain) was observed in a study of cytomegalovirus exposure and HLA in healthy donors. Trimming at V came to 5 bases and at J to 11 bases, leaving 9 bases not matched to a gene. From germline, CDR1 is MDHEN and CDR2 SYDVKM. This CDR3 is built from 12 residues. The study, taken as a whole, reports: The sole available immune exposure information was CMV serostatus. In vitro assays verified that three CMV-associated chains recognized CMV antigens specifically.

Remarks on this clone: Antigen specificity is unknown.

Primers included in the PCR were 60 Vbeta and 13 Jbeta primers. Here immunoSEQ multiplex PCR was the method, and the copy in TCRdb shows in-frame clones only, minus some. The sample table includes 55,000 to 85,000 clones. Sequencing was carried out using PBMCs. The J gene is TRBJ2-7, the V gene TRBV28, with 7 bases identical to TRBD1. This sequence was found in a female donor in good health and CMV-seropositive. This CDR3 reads CASSPVDRSEYF. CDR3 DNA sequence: TGTGCCAGCAGTCCCGTGGACAGGTCGGAGTACTTC.